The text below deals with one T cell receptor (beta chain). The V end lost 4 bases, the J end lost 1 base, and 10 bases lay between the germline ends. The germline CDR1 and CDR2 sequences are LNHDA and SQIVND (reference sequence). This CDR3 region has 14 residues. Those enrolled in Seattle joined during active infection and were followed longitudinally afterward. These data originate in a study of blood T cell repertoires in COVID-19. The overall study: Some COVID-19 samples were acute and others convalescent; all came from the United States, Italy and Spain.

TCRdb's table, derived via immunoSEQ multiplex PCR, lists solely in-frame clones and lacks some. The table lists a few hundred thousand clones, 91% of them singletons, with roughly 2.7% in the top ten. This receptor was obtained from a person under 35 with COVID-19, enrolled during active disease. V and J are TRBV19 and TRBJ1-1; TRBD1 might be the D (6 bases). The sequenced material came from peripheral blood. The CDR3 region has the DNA TGTGCCAGTAGTACCAGGGGCGAGAACACTGAAGCTTTCTTT. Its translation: CASSTRGENTEAFF.